The clone carrying this T cell receptor beta chain was recorded a few times. What it binds is not known. The sample originates from a study of T cell clonotyping in hematopoietic cell transplantation. Study-wide results and limits: Higher Inverse Simpson Index values in graft donor and pretransplant recipient predicted broader posttransplant TCR diversity. Cells were unsorted, so CD4 and CD8 contributions were not separated. At the given depth, recipient repertoires were over 95% de novo clonotypes.

This CDR3 has 14 amino acids. V was pared by 10 bases and J by 4 bases, with 17 bases between. The germline V gene encodes CDR1 MNHNS and CDR2 SASEGT. Profiled with immunoSEQ multiplex PCR; TCRdb holds only in-frame clones, not every one. The sample includes 15,000 or so clones, roughly 90% of them seen just once. The clonotype was recovered from a man aged 50 to 60 in good health. Some clones in this sample may be carry-over from other donors' samples. The rearrangement links TRBV6-1 to TRBJ1-5, with unresolved D. The sample comprised peripheral blood mononuclear cells. CDR3 in amino acids: CAITPNWDNQPQHF. The CDR3 DNA reads TGTGCCATCACCCCCAACTGGGATAATCAGCCCCAGCATTTT.